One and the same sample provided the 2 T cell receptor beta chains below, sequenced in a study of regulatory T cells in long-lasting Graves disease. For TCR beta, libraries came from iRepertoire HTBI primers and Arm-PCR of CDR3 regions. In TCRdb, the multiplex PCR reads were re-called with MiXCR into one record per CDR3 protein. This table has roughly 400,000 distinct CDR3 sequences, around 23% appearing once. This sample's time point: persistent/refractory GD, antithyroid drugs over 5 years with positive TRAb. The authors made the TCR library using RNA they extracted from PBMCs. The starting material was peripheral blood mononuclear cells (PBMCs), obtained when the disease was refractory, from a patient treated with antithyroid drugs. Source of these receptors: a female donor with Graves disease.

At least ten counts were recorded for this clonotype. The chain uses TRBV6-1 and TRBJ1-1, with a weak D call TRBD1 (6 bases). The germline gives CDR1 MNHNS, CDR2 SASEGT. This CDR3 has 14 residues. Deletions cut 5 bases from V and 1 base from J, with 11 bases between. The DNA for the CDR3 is TGTGCCAGCAGTCCGGGGGCAGGGAACACTGAAGCTTTCTTT. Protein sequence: CASSPGAGNTEAFF.

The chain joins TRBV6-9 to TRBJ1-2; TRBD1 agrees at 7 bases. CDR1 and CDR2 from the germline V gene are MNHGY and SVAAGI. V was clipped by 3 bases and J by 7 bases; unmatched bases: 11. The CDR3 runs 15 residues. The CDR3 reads CASSYLYRGWSGYTF. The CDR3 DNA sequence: TGTGCCAGCAGTTACTTATACAGGGGTTGGAGTGGCTACACCTTC.